This T cell receptor beta chain was identified during a study of blood T cell repertoires in COVID-19. About the research overall: Researchers got acute and convalescent COVID-19 samples from the United States, Italy and Spain. Nucleic acid was either cDNA or gDNA, and it came from T cells, B-cell-depleted T cells, or PBMCs.

Trimming at V came to 0 bases and at J to 0 bases, leaving 10 bases not matched to a gene. This CDR3 comprises 18 residues. Germline V gene data show CDR1 as ENHRY and CDR2 as SYGVKD. Authors' processing steps: Reference gene primers were amplified, and this amplification served to estimate nucleated cell counts. Profiled with immunoSEQ multiplex PCR; TCRdb holds only in-frame clones, not every one. That table supplies the V and J calls and clone size; D and trimming were determined from the DNA. Among 100,000 or so clones, under 75% were seen once, and the ten largest hold about 6.5%. This clone showed up just a few times.

This TCR was sampled from a man older than 75 with acute or convalescent COVID-19. The V gene is TRBV10-3, the J gene TRBJ2-7; 8 nucleotides line up with TRBD1. Source material: peripheral blood. In DNA, the CDR3 is TGTGCCATCAGTGAGTCGCAGGGACAGGCGAGGAGCTCCTACGAGCAGTACTTC. Translating gives CAISESQGQARSSYEQYF.